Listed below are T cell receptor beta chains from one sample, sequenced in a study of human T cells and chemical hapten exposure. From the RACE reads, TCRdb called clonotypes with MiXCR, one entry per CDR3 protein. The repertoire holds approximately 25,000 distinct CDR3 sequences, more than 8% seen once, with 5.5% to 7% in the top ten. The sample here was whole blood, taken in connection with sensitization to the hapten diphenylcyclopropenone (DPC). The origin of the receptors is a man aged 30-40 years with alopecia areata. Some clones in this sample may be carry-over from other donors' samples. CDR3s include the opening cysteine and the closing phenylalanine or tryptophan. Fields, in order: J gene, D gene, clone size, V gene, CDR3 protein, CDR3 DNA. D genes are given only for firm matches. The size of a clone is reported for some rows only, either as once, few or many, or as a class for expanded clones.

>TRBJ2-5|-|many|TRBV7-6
CASSLVFGGVQETQYF
TGTGCCAGCAGCTTAGTTTTTGGGGGTGTTCAAGAGACCCAGTACTTC
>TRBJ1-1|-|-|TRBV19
CASSLRIGTLNTEAFF
TGTGCCAGTTCTCTTAGGATCGGGACACTGAACACTGAAGCTTTCTTT
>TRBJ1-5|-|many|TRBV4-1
CASSHRDTGNQPQHF
TGCGCCAGCAGCCACCGGGACACGGGTAATCAGCCCCAGCATTTT
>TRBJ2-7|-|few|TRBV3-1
CASSPGHGPYEQYF
TGTGCCAGCAGCCCCGGGCACGGACCCTACGAGCAGTACTTC
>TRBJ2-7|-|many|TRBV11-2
CASSLLGGHLYEQYF
TGTGCCAGCAGCTTATTAGGGGGACACCTCTACGAGCAGTACTTC
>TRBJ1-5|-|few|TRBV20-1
CSARDLVSAHSNQPQHF
TGCAGTGCTAGAGATTTAGTTTCGGCACATAGCAATCAGCCCCAGCATTTT
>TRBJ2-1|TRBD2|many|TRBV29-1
CSVRSGTSGTNEQFF
TGCAGCGTCAGGTCCGGGACTAGCGGGACAAATGAGCAGTTCTTC
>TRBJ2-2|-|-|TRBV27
CASSLRPGLNTGEPFF
TGTGCCAGCAGTTTAAGGCCCGGTTTAAACACCGGGGAGCCGTTTTTT
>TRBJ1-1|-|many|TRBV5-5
CASSLSTDTEAFF
TGTGCCAGCAGCTTAAGCACCGACACTGAAGCTTTCTTT
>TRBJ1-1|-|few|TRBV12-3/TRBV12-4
CASSLENRGEAFF
TGTGCCAGCAGTTTGGAGAACCGGGGGGAAGCTTTCTTT
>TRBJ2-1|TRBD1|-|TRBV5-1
CASSQDRVANEQFF
TGCGCCAGCAGCCAGGACAGGGTAGCCAATGAGCAGTTCTTC
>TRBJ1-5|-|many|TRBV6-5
CASSYGNDQPQHF
TGTGCCAGCAGTTACGGAAACGATCAGCCCCAGCATTTT
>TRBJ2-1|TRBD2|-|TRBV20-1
CSARDLGTSSYNEQFF
TGCAGTGCTAGAGATCTGGGGACTAGCTCTTACAATGAGCAGTTCTTC
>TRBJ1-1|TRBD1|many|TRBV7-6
CASSLGTGETEAFF
TGTGCCAGCAGCTTAGGGACAGGTGAGACTGAAGCTTTCTTT
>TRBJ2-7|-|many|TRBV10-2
CASSEPRYEQYF
TGCGCCAGCAGTGAGCCGAGGTACGAGCAGTACTTC
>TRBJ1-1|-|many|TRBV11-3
CASSSYLGWTEAFF
TGTGCCAGCAGCTCCTACTTAGGTTGGACTGAAGCTTTCTTT
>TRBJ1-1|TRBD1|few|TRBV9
CASSQEQGNAFF
TGTGCCAGCAGCCAGGAACAGGGGAATGCTTTCTTT
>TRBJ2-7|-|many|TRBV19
CASSMKLGSHEQYF
TGTGCCAGTAGTATGAAGTTGGGTTCACACGAGCAGTACTTC
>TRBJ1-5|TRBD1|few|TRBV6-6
CASRTGDQPQHF
TGTGCCAGCAGAACAGGGGATCAGCCCCAGCATTTT
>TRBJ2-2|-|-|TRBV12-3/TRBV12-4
CASSFSGELFF
TGTGCCAGCAGTTTTAGCGGGGAGCTGTTTTTT
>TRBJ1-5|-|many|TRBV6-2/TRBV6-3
CASSYSISTGVDQPQHF
TGTGCCAGCAGTTACTCGATCAGTACAGGAGTCGATCAGCCCCAGCATTTT
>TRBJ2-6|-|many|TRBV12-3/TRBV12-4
CASSLAWQILNSGANVLTF
TGTGCCAGCAGTTTAGCTTGGCAGATATTAAACTCTGGGGCCAACGTCCTGACTTTC
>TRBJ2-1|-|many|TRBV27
CASSQQMGEQFF
TGTGCCAGCTCCCAACAGATGGGTGAGCAGTTCTTC
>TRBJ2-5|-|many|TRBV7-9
CASSSPQRRETQYF
TGTGCCAGCAGCTCCCCACAGCGACGGGAGACCCAGTACTTC
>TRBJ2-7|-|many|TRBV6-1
CASSEARLFDEQYF
TGTGCCAGCAGTGAAGCGCGGCTTTTCGACGAGCAGTACTTC
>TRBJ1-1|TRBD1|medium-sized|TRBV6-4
CASRGQGKNTEAFF
TGTGCCAGCAGGGGACAGGGTAAGAACACTGAAGCTTTCTTT
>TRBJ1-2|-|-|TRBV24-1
CATSESGYGYTF
TGTGCCACCAGTGAATCAGGGTATGGCTACACCTTC
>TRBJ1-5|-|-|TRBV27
CASSLSGQGNQPQHF
TGTGCCAGCAGTTTATCGGGGCAGGGCAATCAGCCCCAGCATTTT
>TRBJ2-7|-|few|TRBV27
CASSLGGPHLGDEQYF
TGTGCCAGCAGTTTAGGTGGCCCGCATCTCGGTGACGAGCAGTACTTC